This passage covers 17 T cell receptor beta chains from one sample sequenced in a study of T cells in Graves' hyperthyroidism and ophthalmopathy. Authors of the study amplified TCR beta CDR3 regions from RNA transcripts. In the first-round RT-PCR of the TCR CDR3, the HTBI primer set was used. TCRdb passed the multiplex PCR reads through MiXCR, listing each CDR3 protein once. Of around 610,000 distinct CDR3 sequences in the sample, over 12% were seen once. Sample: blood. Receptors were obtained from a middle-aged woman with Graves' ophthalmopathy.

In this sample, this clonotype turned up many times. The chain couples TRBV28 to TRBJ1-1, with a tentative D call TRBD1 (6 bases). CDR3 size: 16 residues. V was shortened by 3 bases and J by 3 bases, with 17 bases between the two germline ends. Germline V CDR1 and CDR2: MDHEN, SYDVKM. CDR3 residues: CASSFGGAFSDTEAFF. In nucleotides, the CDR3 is TGTGCCAGCAGTTTCGGGGGGGCTTTTAGTGACACTGAAGCTTTCTTT.

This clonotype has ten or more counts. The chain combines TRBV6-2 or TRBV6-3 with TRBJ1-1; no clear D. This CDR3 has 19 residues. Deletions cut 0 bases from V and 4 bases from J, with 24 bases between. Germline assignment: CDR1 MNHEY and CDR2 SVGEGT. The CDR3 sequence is CASSYSGVTYLNPGTEAFF. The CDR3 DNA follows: TGTGCCAGCAGTTACTCCGGGGTGACATACCTGAACCCGGGCACTGAAGCTTTCTTT.

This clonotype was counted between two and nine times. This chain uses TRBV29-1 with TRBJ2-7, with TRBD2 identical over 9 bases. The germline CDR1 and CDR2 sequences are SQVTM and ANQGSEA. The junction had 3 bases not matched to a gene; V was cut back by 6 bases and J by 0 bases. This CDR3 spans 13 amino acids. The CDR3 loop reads CSVQLAGSYEQYF. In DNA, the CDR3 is TGCAGCGTGCAACTAGCGGGCTCCTACGAGCAGTACTTC.

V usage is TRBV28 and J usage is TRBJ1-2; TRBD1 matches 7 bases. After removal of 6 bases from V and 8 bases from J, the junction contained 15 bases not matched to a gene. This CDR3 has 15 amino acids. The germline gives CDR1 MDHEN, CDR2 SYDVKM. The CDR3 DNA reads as TGTGCCAGCAGCATAACCGCCGAGGGGGCGGCAGGCTACACCTTC. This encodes CASSITAEGAAGYTF.

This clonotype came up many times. CDR3 protein: CASSLVAGSYGYTF. As DNA, the CDR3 is TGCGCCAGCAGCTTGGTAGCAGGGTCCTATGGCTACACCTTC. V and J are TRBV5-1 and TRBJ1-2; TRBD1 is a possible D gene (5 bases). The CDR3 length is 14 residues. V was clipped by 0 bases and J by 4 bases, with 10 bases between them. Germline CDR1 is SGHRS and CDR2 is YFSETQ.

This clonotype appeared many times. CDR3 residues: CASKQTSNQPQHF. The CDR3 coding sequence is TGTGCCAGCAAGCAGACGAGCAATCAGCCCCAGCATTTT. The chain links TRBV6-2 or TRBV6-3 to TRBJ1-5; D uncertain. The V end lost 7 bases, the J end lost 1 base, and 8 bases lay between the germline ends. This CDR3 region has 13 residues. CDR1 is MNHEY and CDR2 is SVGEGT in the germline V gene.

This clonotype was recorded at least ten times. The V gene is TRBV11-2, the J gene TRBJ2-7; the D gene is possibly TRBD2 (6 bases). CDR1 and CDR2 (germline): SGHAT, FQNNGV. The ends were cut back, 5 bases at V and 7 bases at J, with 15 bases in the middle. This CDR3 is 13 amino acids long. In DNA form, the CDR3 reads TGTGCCAGCAGCGTATCGGGACTGTGGGAGCAGTACTTC. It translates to CASSVSGLWEQYF.

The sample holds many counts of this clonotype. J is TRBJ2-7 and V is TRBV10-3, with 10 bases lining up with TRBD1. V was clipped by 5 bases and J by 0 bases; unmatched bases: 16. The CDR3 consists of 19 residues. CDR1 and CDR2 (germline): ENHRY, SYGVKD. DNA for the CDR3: TGTGCCATCAGTCGGGGAACGGGACAGGGGAAGGTTAACTCCTACGAGCAGTACTTC. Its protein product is CAISRGTGQGKVNSYEQYF.

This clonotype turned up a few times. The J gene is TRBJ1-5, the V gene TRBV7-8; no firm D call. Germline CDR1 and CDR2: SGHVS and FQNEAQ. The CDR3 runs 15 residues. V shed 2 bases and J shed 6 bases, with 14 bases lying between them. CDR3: CASSLRDASSQPQHF. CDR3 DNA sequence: TGTGCCAGCAGCTTACGAGACGCCTCCAGTCAGCCCCAGCATTTT.

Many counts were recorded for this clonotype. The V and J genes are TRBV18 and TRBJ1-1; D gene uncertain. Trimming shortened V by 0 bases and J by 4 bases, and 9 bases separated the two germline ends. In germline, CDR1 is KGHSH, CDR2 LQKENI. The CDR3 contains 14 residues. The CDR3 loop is CASSPPGQFTEAFF. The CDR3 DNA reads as TGTGCCAGCTCACCACCGGGTCAGTTCACTGAAGCTTTCTTT.

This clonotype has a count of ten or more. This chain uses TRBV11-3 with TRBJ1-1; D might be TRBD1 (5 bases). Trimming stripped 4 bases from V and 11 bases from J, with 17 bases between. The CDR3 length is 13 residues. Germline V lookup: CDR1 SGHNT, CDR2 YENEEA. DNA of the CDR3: TGTGCCAGCAGCTCCGGCGGGGGAGTTGGGGCTTTCTTT. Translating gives CASSSGGGVGAFF.

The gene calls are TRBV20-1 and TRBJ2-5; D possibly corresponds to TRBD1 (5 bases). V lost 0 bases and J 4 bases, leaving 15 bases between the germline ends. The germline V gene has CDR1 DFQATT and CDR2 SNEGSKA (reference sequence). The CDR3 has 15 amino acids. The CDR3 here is CSARDFDSPLETQYF. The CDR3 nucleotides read TGCAGTGCTAGAGATTTTGACAGTCCCCTAGAGACCCAGTACTTC.

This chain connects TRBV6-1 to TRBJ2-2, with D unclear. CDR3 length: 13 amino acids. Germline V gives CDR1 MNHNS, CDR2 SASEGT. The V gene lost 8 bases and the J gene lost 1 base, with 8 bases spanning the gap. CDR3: CASLAVNTGELFF. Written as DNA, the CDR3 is TGTGCCAGCCTTGCCGTGAACACCGGGGAGCTGTTTTTT.

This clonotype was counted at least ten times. The CDR3 coding sequence is TGTGCCAGCAGGGGACAGGGGCCAAATTGGCCCCAGTACTTC. Its translation is CASRGQGPNWPQYF. The chain uses TRBV6-5 and TRBJ2-5; 10 positions match TRBD1. Germline assignment: CDR1 MNHEY and CDR2 SVGAGI. V was pared by 6 bases and J by 9 bases, with 10 bases of the junction left unmatched. The CDR3 covers 14 residues.

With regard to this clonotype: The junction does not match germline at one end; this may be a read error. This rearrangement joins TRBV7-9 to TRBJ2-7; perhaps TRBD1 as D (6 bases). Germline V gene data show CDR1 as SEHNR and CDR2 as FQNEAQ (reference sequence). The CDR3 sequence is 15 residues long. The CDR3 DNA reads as TGTGCCAGCAGCCACAGGGAATCTCCTTCCTGCGAGCAGTACTTC. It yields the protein CASSHRESPSCEQYF.

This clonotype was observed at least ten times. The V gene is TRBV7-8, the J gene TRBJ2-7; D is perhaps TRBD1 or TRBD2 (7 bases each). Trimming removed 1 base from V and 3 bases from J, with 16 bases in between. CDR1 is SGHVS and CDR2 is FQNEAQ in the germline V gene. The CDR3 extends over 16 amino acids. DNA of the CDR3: TGTGCCAGCAGCTTAGTTCCAGGGGGGGGAGGCTACGAGCAGTACTTC. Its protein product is CASSLVPGGGGYEQYF.

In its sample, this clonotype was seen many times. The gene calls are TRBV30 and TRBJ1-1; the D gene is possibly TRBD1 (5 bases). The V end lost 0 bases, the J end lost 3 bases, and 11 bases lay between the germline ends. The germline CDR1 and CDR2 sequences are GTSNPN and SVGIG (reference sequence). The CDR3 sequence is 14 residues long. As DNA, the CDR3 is TGTGCCTGGAGTGTGGGTAGGGGACACACTGAAGCTTTCTTT. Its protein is CAWSVGRGHTEAFF. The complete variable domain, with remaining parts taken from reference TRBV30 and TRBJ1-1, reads SQTIHQWPATLVQPVGSPLSLECTVEGTSNPNLYWYRQAAGRGLQLLFYSVGIGQISSEVPQNLSASRPQDRQFILSSKKLLLSDSGFYLCAWSVGRGHTEAFFGQGTRLTVV.